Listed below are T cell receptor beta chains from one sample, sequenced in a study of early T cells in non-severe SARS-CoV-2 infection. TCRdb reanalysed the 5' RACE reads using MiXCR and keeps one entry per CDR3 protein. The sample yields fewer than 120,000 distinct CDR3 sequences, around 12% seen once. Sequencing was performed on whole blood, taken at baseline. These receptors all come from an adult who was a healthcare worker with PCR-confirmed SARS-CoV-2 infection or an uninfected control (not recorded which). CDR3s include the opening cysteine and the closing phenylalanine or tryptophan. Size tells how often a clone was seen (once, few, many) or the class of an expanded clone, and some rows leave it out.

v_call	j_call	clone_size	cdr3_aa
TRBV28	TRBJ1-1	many	CASRMNTEAFF
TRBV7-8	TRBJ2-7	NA	CASSLVPSTKAYEQYF
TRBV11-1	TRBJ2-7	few	CASSLLGEAPYEQYF
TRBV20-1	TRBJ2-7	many	CSARGDLSSYEQYF
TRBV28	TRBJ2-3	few	CASSLDNTDTQYF
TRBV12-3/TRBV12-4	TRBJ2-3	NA	CASSTHPGGQTDTQYF
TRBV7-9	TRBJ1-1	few	CASSPEGAMNTEAFF
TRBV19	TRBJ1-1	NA	CATNSGFTEAFF
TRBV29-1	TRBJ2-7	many	CSAVGQGANEQYF
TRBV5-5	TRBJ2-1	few	CASRPPGLLNNEQFF
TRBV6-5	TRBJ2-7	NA	CASSYGSSGNDEQYF
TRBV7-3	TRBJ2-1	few	CASSLRGVDEQFF
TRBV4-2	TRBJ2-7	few	CASSQERAGEGEQYF
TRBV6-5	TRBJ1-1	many	CASTYDGGAFF
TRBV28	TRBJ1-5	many	CASSSSTGSINQPQHF
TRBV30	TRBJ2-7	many	CAWTQGASYEQYF
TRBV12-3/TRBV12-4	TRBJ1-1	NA	CASSSEISVNTEAFF
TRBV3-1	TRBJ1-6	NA	CASSQDKGASDSPLHF
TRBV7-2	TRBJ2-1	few	CASSLFFSNEQFF
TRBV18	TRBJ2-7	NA	CASSPPGGSRDEQYF
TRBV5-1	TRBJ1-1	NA	CASSLEGRVILNTEAFF
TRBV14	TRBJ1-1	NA	CASSRRRHPNGGTEAFF
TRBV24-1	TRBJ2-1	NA	CATQGWGSGSGEQFF
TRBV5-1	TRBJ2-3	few	CASSPGQGRDTQYF
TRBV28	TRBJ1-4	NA	CASNDRSGNEKLFF
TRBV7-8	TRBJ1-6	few	CASQARQGLLIVSPLHF
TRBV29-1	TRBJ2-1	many	CSVVPGRGGPWNEQFF
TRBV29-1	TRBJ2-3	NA	CSGLAGVDTQYF
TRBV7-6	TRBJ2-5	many	CASSLGVQETQYF
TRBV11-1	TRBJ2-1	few	CASSHNNEQFF
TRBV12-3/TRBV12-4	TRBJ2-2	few	CAVLLPTGGDSFTGELFF
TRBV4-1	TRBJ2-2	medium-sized	CASSSYVVGELFF
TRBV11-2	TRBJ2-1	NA	CASRSDLHEQFF
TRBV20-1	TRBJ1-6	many	CSADRPISNSPLHF
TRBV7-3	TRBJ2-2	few	CASSSPTGGTGELFF
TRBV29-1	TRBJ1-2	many	CSVEVATSESGYTF
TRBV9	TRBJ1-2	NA	CASSVGGNYGYTF
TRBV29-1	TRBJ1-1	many	CSVGKNTEAFF
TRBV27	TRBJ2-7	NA	CASSSGDRAFSEQYF
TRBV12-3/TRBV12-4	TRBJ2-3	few	CASSLGPAASTDTQYF
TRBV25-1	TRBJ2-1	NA	CASTYRESSYNEQFF
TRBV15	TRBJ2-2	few	CATSPRSGELFF
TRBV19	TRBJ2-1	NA	CASTLLGLTGSEQFF
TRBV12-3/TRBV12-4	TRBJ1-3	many	CASSRDRGSGNTIYF
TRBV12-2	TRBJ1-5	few	CASRCRSDNQPQHF
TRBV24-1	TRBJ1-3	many	CATSARDPRLSGNTIYF
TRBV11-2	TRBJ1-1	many	CASSLLIAANTEAFF
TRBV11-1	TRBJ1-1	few	CASSLAPNTEAFF
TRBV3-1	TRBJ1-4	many	CASSPQGPREKLFF
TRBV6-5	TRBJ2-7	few	CASRADRGLIEQYF
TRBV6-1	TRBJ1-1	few	CASSDGSSWNPEAFF
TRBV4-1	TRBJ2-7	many	CASSQVSSGFPTYEQYF
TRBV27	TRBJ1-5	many	CASSPRTANQPQHF
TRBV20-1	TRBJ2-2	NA	CSARSPDRPDTGELFF
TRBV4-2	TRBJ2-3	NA	CASSNGVGFTDTQYF